This TCR beta chain came from a study of blood T cell repertoires in COVID-19. Study-level information: In each case, the material was cDNA or gDNA derived from T cells, B-cell-depleted T cells, or PBMCs.

Participants reported their clinical history, and cohort assignment relied on those reports. Donors in Cohort 3 who had recovered were those with two negative PCRs, healthcare professional clearance, or resolution of their symptoms. The CDR3 spans 13 residues. Trimming took 9 bases from V and 8 from J, leaving 16 bases between them. Germline V gene data show CDR1 as ENHRY and CDR2 as SYGVKD. Original methodology: Quantification of nucleated cells was approximated via reference gene primer amplification. Data came from immunoSEQ multiplex PCR; TCRdb stores just in-frame clones and leaves some out. Clone size and V and J calls were adopted from that table, with D and trimming inferred from the DNA. The sample consists of about 180,000 clones, about 88% of them appearing once.

The V call is TRBV10-3, the J call TRBJ1-4; D gene unclear. Sequencing was performed on PBMCs or T cells enriched from blood (not recorded which). The sequence derives from a woman between 18 and 29 years old who had recovered from COVID-19. The CDR3 loop reads CAISTPSEEKLFF. The CDR3 DNA reads TGTGCCATATCCACACCTAGCGAGGAAAAACTGTTTTTT.